Sequencing of this T cell receptor (beta chain) was carried out in a study of OX40 agonist ivuxolimab in advanced cancers. Study at large: Patients received ivuxolimab, an intravenous treatment, every 2 weeks at 0.01 to 10 mg/kg. Of mixed ages from roughly 23 to 85 and averaging around 60 years, the group was 65% to 85% male.

Sequenced by immunoSEQ multiplex PCR; TCRdb stores in-frame clones only, minus some. Seen here are roughly 53,000 clones, around four fifths observed once, and the top ten hold more than 2.5%. A word on this clone: Its target is not known.

General study results and limits: Circulating CD4+ and CD8+ T cells showed clonal expansion by week 6 at 0.1 to 3.0 mg/kg.

Trimming removed 6 bases from V and 1 base from J, with 15 bases in between. The CDR3 runs 15 residues. In germline, CDR1 is MNHNY, CDR2 SVGAGI (reference sequence). The origin of this receptor is an adult with an advanced solid tumor such as melanoma, head and neck, liver or kidney cancer. The source was CD4+ or CD8+ T cells sorted from blood, collected in a trial of the OX40 agonist ivuxolimab. This chain connects TRBV6-6 to TRBJ1-2; weak D call: TRBD1 (5 bases). The CDR3 DNA reads TGTGCCAGCAGCCCCCGACAGACTGGTAACTATGGCTACACCTTC. It encodes CASSPRQTGNYGYTF.